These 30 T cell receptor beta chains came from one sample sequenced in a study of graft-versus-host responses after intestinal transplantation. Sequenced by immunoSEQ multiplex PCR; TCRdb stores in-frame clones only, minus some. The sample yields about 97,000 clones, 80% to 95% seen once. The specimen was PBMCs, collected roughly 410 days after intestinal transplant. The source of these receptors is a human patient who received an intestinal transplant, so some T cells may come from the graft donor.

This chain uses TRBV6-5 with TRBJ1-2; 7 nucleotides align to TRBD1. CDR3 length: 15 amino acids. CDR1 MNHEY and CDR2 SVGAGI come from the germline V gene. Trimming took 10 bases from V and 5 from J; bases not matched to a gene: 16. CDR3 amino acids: CATRPQGSALYGYTF. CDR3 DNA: TGTGCCACCCGGCCACAGGGGTCGGCCTTATATGGCTACACCTTC.

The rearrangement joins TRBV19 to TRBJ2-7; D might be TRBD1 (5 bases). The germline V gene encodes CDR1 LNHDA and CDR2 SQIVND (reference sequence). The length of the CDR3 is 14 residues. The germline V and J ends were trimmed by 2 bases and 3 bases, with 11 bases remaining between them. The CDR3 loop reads CASSISQGIYEQYF. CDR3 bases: TGTGCCAGTAGTATAAGTCAGGGCATCTACGAGCAGTACTTC.

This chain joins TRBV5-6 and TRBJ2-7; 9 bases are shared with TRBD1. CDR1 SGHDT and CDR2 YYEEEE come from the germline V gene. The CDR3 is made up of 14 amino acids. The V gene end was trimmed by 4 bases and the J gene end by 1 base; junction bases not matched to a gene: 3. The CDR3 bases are TGTGCCAGCAGCCCCGGGACAGGGTCCTACGAGCAGTACTTC. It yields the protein CASSPGTGSYEQYF.

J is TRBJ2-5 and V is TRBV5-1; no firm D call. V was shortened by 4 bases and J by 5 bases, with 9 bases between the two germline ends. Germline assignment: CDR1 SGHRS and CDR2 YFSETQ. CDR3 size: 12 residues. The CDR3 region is CASSPLGETQYF. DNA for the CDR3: TGCGCCAGCAGCCCTCTCGGGGAGACCCAGTACTTC.

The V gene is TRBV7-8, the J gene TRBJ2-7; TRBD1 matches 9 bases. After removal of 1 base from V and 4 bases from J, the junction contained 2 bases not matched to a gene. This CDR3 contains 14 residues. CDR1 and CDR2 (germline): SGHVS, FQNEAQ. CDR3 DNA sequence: TGTGCCAGCAGCTTAGGAGGGACAGGGTACGAGCAGTACTTC. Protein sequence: CASSLGGTGYEQYF.

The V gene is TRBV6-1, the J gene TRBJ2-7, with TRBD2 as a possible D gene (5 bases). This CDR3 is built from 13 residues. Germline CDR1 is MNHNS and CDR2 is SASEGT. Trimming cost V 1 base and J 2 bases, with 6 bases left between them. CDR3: CASSEERAYEQYF. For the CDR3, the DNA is TGTGCCAGCAGTGAAGAGAGGGCCTACGAGCAGTACTTC.

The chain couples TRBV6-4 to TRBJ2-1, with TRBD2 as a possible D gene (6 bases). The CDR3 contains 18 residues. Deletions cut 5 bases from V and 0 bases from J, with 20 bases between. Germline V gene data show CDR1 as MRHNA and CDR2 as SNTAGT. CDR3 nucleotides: TGTGCCAGCAGTCCCCCGGGTAGCGGACGTAGCTCCTACAATGAGCAGTTCTTC. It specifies CASSPPGSGRSSYNEQFF.

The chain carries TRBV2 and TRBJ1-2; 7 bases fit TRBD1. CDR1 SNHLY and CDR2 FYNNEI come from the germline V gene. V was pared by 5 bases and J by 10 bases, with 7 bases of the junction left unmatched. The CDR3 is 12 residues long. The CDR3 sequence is CASSPQGGTYTF. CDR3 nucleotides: TGTGCCAGCAGTCCCCAGGGGGGGACCTACACCTTC.

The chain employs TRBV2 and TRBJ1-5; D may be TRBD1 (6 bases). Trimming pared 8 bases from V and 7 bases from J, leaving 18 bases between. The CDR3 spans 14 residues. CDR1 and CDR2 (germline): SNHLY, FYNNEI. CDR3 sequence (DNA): TGTGCCAGCCGCCGCAGGGGCGATGGGCAGCCCCAGCATTTT. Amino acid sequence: CASRRRGDGQPQHF. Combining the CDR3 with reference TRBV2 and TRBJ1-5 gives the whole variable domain EPEVTQTPSHQVTQMGQEVILRCVPISNHLYFYWYRQILGQKVEFLVSFYNNEISEKSEIFDDQFSVERPDGSNFTLKIRSTKLEDSAMYFCASRRRGDGQPQHFGDGTRLSIL.

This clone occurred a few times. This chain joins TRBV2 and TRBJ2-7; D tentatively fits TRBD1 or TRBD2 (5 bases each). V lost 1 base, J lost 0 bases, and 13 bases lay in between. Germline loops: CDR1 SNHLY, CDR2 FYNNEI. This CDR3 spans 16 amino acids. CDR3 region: CASSEEGTGHSYEQYF. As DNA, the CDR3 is TGTGCCAGCAGTGAAGAGGGGACGGGGCACTCCTACGAGCAGTACTTC.

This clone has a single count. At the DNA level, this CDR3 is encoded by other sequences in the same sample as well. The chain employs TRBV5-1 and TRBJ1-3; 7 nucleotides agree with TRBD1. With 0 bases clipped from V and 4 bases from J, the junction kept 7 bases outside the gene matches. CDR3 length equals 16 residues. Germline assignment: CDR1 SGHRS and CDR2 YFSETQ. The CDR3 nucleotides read TGCGCCAGCAGCTTGGGTCCTCAGGGGGGAGGAAACACCATATATTTT. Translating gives CASSLGPQGGGNTIYF.

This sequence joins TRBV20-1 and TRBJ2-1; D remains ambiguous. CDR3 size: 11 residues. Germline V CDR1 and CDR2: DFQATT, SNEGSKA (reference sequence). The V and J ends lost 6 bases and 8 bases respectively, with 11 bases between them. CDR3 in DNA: TGCAGTGCAGTAGGGCTCGATGAGCAGTTCTTC. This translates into CSAVGLDEQFF.

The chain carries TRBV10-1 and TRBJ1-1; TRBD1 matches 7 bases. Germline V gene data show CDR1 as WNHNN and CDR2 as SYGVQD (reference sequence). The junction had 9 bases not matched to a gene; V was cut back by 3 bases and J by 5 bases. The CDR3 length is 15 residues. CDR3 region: CASSETRQGWTEAFF. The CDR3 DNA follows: TGCGCCAGCAGTGAAACGAGACAGGGATGGACTGAAGCTTTCTTT.

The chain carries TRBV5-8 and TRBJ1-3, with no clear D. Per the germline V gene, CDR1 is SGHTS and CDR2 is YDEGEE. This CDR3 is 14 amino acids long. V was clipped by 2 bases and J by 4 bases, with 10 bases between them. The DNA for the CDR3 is TGTGCCAGCAGCTTAGGAGCTCCCGGAAACACCATATATTTT. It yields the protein CASSLGAPGNTIYF. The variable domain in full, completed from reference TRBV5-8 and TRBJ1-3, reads EAGVTQSPTHLIKTRGQQATLRCSPISGHTSVYWYQQALGLGLQFLLWYDEGEERNRGNFPPRFSGRQFPNYSSELNVNALELEDSALYLCASSLGAPGNTIYFGEGSWLTVV.

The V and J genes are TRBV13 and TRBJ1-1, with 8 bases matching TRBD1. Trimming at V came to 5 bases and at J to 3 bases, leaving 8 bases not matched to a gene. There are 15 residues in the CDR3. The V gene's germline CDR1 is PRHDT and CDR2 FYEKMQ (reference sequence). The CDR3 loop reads CASSADRGTDTEAFF. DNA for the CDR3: TGTGCCAGCAGCGCTGACAGGGGTACCGACACTGAAGCTTTCTTT.

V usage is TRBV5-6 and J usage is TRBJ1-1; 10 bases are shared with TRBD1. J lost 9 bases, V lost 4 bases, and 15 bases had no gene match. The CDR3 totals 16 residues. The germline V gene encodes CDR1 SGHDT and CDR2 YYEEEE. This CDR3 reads CASSRIETGGIRKAFF. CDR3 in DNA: TGTGCCAGCAGCCGGATAGAGACAGGGGGCATTCGGAAAGCTTTCTTT.

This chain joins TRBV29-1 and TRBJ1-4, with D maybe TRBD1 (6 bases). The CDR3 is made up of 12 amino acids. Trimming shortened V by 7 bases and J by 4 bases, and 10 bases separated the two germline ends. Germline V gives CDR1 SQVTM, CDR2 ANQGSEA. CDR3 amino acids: CSAGQLNEKLFF. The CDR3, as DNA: TGCAGCGCCGGACAGCTTAATGAAAAACTGTTTTTT. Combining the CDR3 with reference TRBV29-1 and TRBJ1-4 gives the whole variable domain SAVISQKPSRDICQRGTSLTIQCQVDSQVTMMFWYRQQPGQSLTLIATANQGSEATYESGFVIDKFPISRPNLTFSTLTVSNMSPEDSSIYLCSAGQLNEKLFFGSGTQLSVL.

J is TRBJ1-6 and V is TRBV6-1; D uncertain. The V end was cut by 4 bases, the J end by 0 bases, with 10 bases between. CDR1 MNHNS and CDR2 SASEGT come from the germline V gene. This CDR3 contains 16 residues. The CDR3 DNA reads TGTGCCAGCAGTGTAATGCAGAGCTCCTATAATTCACCCCTCCACTTT. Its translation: CASSVMQSSYNSPLHF.

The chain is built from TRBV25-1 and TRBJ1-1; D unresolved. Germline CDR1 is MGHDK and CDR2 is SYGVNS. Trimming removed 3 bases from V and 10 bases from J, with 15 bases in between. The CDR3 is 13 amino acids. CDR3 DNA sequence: TGTGCCAGCAGTGACCCCGGCCGCTGGGGAGCTTTCTTT. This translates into CASSDPGRWGAFF. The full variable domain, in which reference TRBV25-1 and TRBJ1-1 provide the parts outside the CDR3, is EADIYQTPRYLVIGTGKKITLECSQTMGHDKMYWYQQDPGMELHLIHYSYGVNSTEKGDLSSESTVSRIRTEHFPLTLESARPSHTSQYLCASSDPGRWGAFFGQGTRLTVV.

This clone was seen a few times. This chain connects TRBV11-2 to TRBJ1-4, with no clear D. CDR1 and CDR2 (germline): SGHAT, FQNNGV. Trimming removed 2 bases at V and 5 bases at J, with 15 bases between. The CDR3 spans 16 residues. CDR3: CASSLNSGVKNEKLFF. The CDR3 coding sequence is TGTGCCAGCAGCTTAAATTCAGGTGTTAAGAATGAAAAACTGTTTTTT.

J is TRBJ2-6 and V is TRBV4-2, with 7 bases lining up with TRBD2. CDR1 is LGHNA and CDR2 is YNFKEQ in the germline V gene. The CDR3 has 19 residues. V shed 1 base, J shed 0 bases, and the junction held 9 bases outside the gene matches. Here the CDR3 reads CASSQVSLADLSGANVLTF. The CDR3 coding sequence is TGTGCCAGCAGCCAAGTCAGCCTAGCGGATCTCTCTGGGGCCAACGTCCTGACTTTC.

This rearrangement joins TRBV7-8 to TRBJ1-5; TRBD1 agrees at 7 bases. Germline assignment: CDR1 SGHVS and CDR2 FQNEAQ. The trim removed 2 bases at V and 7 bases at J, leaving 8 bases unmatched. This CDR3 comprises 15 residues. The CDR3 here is CASSLTPTGVQPQHF. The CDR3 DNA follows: TGTGCCAGCAGCTTAACCCCCACAGGGGTCCAGCCCCAGCATTTT.

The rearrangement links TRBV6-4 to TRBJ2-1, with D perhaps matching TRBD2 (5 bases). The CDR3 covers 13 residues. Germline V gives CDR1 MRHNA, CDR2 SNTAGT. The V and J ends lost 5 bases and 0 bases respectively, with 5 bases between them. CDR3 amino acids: CASSSGSYNEQFF. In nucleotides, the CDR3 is TGTGCCAGCAGTAGCGGCTCCTACAATGAGCAGTTCTTC.

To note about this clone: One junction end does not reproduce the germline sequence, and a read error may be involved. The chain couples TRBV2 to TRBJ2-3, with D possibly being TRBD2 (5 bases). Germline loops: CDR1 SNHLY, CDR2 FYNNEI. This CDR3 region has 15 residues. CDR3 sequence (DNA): TGTGCCAGCAGGGAAGACGGGGTAAGCACAGATACGCAGTATTTT. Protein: CASREDGVSTDTQYF.

CDR3 protein: CASSLLLAGRNEQFF. The CDR3 nucleotides read TGTGCCAGCAGCTTACTACTAGCGGGGAGGAATGAGCAGTTCTTC. V gene TRBV7-6 combines with J gene TRBJ2-1; the match to TRBD2 covers 10 bases. Per the germline V gene, CDR1 is SGHVS and CDR2 is FNYEAQ. The CDR3 is 15 residues long. V was pared by 2 bases and J by 7 bases, with 5 bases of the junction left unmatched. Based on the CDR3 plus reference TRBV7-6 and TRBJ2-1, the full variable domain is GAGVSQSPRYKVTKRGQDVALRCDPISGHVSLYWYRQALGQGPEFLTYFNYEAQQDKSGLPNDRFSAERPEGSISTLTIQRTEQRDSAMYRCASSLLLAGRNEQFFGPGTRLTVL.

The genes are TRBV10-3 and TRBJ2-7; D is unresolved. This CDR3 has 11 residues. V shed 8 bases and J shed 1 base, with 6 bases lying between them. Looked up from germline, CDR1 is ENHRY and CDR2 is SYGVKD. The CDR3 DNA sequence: TGTGCCATCTCCGGGTCCTACGAGCAGTACTTC. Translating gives CAISGSYEQYF.

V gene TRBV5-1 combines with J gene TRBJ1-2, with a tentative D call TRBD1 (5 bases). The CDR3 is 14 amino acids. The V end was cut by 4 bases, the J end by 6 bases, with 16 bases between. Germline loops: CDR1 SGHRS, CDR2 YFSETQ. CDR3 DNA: TGCGCCAGCAGCGCTACCGGGACGGACCATGGCTACACCTTC. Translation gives CASSATGTDHGYTF.

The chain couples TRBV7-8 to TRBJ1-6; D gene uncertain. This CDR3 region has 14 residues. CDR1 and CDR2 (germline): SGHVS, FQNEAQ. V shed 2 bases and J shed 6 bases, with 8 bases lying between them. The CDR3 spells CASSLILLNSPLHF. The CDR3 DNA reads TGTGCCAGCAGCTTAATTCTCCTTAATTCACCCCTCCACTTT.

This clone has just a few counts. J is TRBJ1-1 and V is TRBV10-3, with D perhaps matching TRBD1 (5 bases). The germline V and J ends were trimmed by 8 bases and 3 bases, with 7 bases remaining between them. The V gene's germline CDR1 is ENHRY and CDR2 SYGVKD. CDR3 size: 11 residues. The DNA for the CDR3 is TGTGCCATCTCCAGGGACACTGAAGCTTTCTTT. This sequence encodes CAISRDTEAFF.

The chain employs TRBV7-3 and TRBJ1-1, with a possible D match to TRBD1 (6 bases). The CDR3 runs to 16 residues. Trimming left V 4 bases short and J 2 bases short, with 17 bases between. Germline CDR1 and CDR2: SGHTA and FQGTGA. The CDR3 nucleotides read TGTGCCAGCAGCTCACTAACAGGGTATTCTAACACTGAAGCTTTCTTT. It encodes CASSSLTGYSNTEAFF. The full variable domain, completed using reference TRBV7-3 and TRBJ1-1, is GAGVSQTPSNKVTEKGKYVELRCDPISGHTALYWYRQSLGQGPEFLIYFQGTGAADDSGLPNDRFFAVRPEGSVSTLKIQRTERGDSAVYLCASSSLTGYSNTEAFFGQGTRLTVV.